The rows below give T cell receptor beta chains drawn from one sample of a study of OX40 agonist ivuxolimab in advanced cancers. Here immunoSEQ multiplex PCR was the method, and the copy in TCRdb shows in-frame clones only, minus some. Of over 100,000 clones listed, roughly nine tenths are singletons. This specimen consisted of CD4+ or CD8+ T cells sorted from blood, obtained in a trial of the OX40 agonist ivuxolimab. The origin of the receptors is an adult with an advanced solid tumor such as melanoma, head and neck, liver or kidney cancer. Each CDR3 is given with its conserved first and last residue. Fields, in order: CDR3 protein, V gene, J gene.

CDR3: CASSMTTGTFTEAFF
V: TRBV18
J: TRBJ1-1

CDR3: CASRPTDRQGANTEAFF
V: TRBV11-2
J: TRBJ1-1

CDR3: CAVVGGSGNTIYF
V: TRBV6-6
J: TRBJ1-3

CDR3: CASSPPPGRETQYF
V: TRBV18
J: TRBJ2-5

CDR3: CASSLTGTLYEQYF
V: TRBV28
J: TRBJ2-7

CDR3: CASSKGQGSYEQYF
V: TRBV4-3
J: TRBJ2-7

CDR3: CASSQGEGLGETQYF
V: TRBV4-3
J: TRBJ2-5

CDR3: CATSRPWTGYGYTF
V: TRBV15
J: TRBJ1-2

CDR3: CASSSGTIYNEQFF
V: TRBV19
J: TRBJ2-1

CDR3: CASSLGGGEGNTIYF
V: TRBV7-9
J: TRBJ1-3

CDR3: CASSFPPRTYEQYF
V: TRBV7-2
J: TRBJ2-7

CDR3: CASSFRETSGYNEQFF
V: TRBV5-6
J: TRBJ2-1

CDR3: CASRPQGPNTGELFF
V: TRBV19
J: TRBJ2-2

CDR3: CASSGRTSGRHNEQFF
V: TRBV19
J: TRBJ2-1

CDR3: CASSDPRLNGYTF
V: TRBV10-2
J: TRBJ1-2

CDR3: CASSLAAWDRTYYGYTF
V: TRBV27
J: TRBJ1-2

CDR3: CASSSKPGGQPQHF
V: TRBV5-6
J: TRBJ1-5

CDR3: CASGPQAGELFF
V: TRBV5-4
J: TRBJ2-2

CDR3: CAWVAGLYNEQFF
V: TRBV2
J: TRBJ2-1

CDR3: CASGGHLNEQFF
V: TRBV19
J: TRBJ2-1

CDR3: CASLRGTSRTDTQYF
V: TRBV6-6
J: TRBJ2-3

CDR3: CASRKGGPNSEQYF
V: TRBV28
J: TRBJ2-7